This T cell receptor beta chain was identified during a study of cytomegalovirus exposure and HLA in healthy donors. General study points: A later analysis associated approximately 17,000 TCR beta sequences with HLA alleles at a 0.05 false discovery rate. Later analysis identified a missense DCLRE1C variant that was linked to TCR beta V- and J-gene trimming. A later analysis showed HLA-associated TCR beta chains outstripping equally common others in clonal expansion. Highest at DRB1 and lowest at HLA-C, TCR association rates differed among HLA loci in a later analysis.

This CDR3 has 16 amino acids. Trimming removed 4 bases from V and 4 bases from J, with 19 bases in between. The germline V gene has CDR1 MNHEY and CDR2 SMNVEV (reference sequence). The PCR used 60 Vbeta and 13 Jbeta primers. Profiled with immunoSEQ multiplex PCR; TCRdb holds only in-frame clones, not every one. The data contain about 130,000 clones, roughly four fifths of them seen just once; the ten biggest clones take up 3.6%. As regards this clone: What it recognizes is unknown.

The specimen sequenced was PBMCs. J is TRBJ2-5 and V is TRBV27; D uncertain. This clonotype originated in a woman aged 40-49 years in good health and CMV-seropositive. CDR3 residues: CASSYKQQYHIETQYF. Here the CDR3 DNA reads TGTGCCAGCAGTTACAAACAGCAATACCACATAGAGACCCAGTACTTC.